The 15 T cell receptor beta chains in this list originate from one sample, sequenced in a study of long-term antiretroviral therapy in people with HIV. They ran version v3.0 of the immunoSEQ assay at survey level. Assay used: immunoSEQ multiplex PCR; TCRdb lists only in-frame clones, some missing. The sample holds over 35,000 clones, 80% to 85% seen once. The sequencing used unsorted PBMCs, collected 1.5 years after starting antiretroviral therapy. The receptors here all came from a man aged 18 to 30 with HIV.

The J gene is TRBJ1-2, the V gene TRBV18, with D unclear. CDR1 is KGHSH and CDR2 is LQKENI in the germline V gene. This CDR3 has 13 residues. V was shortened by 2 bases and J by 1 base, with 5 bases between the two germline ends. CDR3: CASSPNSNYGYTF. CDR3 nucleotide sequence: TGTGCCAGCTCACCAAACAGTAACTATGGCTACACCTTC.

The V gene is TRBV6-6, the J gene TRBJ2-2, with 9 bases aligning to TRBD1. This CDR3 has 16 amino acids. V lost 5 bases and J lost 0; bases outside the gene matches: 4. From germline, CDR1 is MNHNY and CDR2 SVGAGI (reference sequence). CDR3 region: CASSGRQGANTGELFF. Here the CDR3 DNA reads TGTGCCAGCAGTGGGAGACAGGGGGCGAACACCGGGGAGCTGTTTTTT.

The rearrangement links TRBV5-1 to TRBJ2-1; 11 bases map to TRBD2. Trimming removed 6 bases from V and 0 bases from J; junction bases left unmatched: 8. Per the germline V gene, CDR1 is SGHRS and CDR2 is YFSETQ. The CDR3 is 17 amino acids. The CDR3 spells CASKELAGAGSYNEQFF. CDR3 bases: TGCGCCAGCAAGGAACTAGCGGGAGCGGGCTCCTACAATGAGCAGTTCTTC.

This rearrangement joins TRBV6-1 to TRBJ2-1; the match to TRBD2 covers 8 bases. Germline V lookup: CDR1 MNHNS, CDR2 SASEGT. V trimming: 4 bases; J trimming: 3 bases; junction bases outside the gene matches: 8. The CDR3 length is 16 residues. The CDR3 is CASSGDLAGFYNEQFF. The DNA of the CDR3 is TGTGCCAGCAGTGGCGATCTAGCGGGTTTCTACAATGAGCAGTTCTTC.

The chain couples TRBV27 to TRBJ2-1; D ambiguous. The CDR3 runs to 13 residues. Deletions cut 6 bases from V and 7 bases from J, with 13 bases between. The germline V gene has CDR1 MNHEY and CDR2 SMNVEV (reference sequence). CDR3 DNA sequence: TGTGCCAGCAGGCTTAGTGGGCCAAATGAGCAGTTCTTC. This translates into CASRLSGPNEQFF.

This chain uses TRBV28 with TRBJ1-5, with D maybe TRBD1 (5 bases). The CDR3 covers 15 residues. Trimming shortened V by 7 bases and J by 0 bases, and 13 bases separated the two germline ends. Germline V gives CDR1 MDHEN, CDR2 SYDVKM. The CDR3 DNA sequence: TGTGCCAGCACCCAAGGAGGGGATAGCAATCAGCCCCAGCATTTT. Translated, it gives CASTQGGDSNQPQHF. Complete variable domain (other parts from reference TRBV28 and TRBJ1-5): DVKVTQSSRYLVKRTGEKVFLECVQDMDHENMFWYRQDPGLGLRLIYFSYDVKMKEKGDIPEGYSVSREKKERFSLILESASTNQTSMYLCASTQGGDSNQPQHFGDGTRLSIL.

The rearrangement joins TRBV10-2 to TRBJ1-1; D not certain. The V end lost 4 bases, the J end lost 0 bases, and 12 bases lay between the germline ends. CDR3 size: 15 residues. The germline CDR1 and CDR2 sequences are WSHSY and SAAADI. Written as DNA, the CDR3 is TGCGCCAGCAGTGTGGCCGCTCAGATGAACACTGAAGCTTTCTTT. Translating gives CASSVAAQMNTEAFF.

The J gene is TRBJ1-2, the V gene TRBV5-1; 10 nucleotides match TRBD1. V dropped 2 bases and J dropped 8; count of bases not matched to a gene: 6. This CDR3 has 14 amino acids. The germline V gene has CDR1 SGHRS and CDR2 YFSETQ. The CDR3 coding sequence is TGCGCCAGCAGCTTATCAGGACAGGGGGAGGGCTACACCTTC. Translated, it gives CASSLSGQGEGYTF. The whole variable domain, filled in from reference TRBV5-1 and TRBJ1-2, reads KAGVTQTPRYLIKTRGQQVTLSCSPISGHRSVSWYQQTPGQGLQFLFEYFSETQRNKGNFPGRFSGRQFSNSRSEMNVSTLELGDSALYLCASSLSGQGEGYTFGSGTRLTVV.

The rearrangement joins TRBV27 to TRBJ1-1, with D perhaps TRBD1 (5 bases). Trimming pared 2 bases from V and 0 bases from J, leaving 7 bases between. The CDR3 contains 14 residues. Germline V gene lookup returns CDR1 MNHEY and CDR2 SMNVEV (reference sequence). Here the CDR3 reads CASSLAGMNTEAFF. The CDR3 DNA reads TGTGCCAGCAGTTTAGCAGGGATGAACACTGAAGCTTTCTTT.

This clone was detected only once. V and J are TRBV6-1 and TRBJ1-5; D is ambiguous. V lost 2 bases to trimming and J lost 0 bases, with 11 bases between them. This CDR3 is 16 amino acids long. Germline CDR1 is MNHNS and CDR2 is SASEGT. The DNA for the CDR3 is TGTGCCAGCAGTGAATGGCGTGGTCCTAGCAATCAGCCCCAGCATTTT. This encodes CASSEWRGPSNQPQHF.

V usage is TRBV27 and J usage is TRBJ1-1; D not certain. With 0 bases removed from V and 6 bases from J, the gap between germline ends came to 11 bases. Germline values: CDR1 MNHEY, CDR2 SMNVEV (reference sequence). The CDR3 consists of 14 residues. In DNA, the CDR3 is TGTGCCAGCAGTTTATCAGGTTTCGGAGCTGAAGCTTTCTTT. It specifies CASSLSGFGAEAFF.

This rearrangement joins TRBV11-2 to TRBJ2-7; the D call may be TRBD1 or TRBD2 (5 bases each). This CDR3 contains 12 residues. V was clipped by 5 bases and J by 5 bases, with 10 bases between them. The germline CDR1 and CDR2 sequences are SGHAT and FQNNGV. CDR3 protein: CASSPGPDEQYF. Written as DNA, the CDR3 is TGTGCCAGCAGCCCGGGGCCAGACGAGCAGTACTTC. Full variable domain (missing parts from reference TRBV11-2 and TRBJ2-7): EAGVAQSPRYKIIEKRQSVAFWCNPISGHATLYWYQQILGQGPKLLIQFQNNGVVDDSQLPKDRFSAERLKGVDSTLKIQPAKLEDSAVYLCASSPGPDEQYFGPGTRLTVT.

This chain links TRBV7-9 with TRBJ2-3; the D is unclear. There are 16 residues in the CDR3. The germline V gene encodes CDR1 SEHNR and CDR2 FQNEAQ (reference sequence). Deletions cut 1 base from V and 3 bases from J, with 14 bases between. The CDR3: CASSLVAPYRTDTQYF. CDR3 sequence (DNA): TGTGCCAGCAGCTTAGTCGCCCCCTATAGGACAGATACGCAGTATTTT.

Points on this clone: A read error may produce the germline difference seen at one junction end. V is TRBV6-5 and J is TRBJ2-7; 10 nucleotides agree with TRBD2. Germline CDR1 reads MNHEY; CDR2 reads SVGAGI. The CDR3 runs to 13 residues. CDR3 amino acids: CASSRPAGGPIEF. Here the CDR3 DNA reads TGTGCCAGCAGCCGACCAGCGGGAGGGCCAATTGAGTTC.

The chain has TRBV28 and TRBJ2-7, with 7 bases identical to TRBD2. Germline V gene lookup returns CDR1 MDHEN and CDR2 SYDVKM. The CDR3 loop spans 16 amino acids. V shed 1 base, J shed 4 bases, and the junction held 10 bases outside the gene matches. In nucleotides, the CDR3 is TGTGCCAGCAGTTTATCGGGAGGAGCCCTTTTATACGAGCAGTACTTC. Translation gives CASSLSGGALLYEQYF.